A single sample is the source of the 32 T cell receptor beta chains below, sequenced in a study of blood T cell repertoires in COVID-19. Only in-frame clones appear in the TCRdb table, and some are missing; sequencing was by immunoSEQ multiplex PCR. This table holds some 110,000 clones, roughly 76% found once. What was sequenced was peripheral blood. These TCRs come from a woman between 65 and 79 years old with acute or convalescent COVID-19.

The chain uses TRBV30 and TRBJ1-2; D gene uncertain. The V gene lost 1 base and the J gene lost 7 bases, with 16 bases spanning the gap. Germline V gene lookup returns CDR1 GTSNPN and CDR2 SVGIG (reference sequence). CDR3 length equals 14 residues. CDR3: CAWSEPHSSAGYTF. The CDR3 DNA follows: TGTGCCTGGAGTGAACCGCACAGCTCTGCTGGCTACACCTTC.

The J gene is TRBJ2-2, the V gene TRBV5-4; TRBD2 agrees at 11 bases. CDR3 size: 17 residues. V gave up 4 bases and J gave up 5 bases; unmatched junction bases: 10. CDR1 is SGHNT, CDR2 YYREEE, per germline (reference sequence). CDR3: CASSEPGGLADTGELFF. The CDR3 nucleotides are TGTGCCAGCAGCGAACCGGGGGGACTAGCGGATACCGGGGAGCTGTTTTTT.

This clone occurred once. V usage is TRBV11-3 and J usage is TRBJ2-3; 8 bases map to TRBD2. V lost 2 bases to trimming and J lost 2 bases; unmatched junction nucleotides: 6. CDR3 length equals 16 residues. The germline V gene has CDR1 SGHNT and CDR2 YENEEA. CDR3 DNA: TGTGCCAGCAGCTTACGGTTAGCGGGGAACACAGATACGCAGTATTTT. It specifies CASSLRLAGNTDTQYF.

The chain joins TRBV18 to TRBJ2-4; TRBD1 matches at 9 bases. V shed 3 bases and J 6 bases; nucleotides not matched to a gene: 3. Germline-derived CDR1 and CDR2 are KGHSH and LQKENI. The CDR3 length is 14 residues. CDR3 DNA: TGTGCCAGCTCACCGGGACAGGGAGGAAACATTCAGTACTTC. It translates to CASSPGQGGNIQYF. The full variable domain, with the rest looked up from reference TRBV18 and TRBJ2-4, is NAGVMQNPRHLVRRRGQEARLRCSPMKGHSHVYWYRQLPEEGLKFMVYLQKENIIDESGMPKERFSAEFPKEGPSILRIQQVVRGDSAAYFCASSPGQGGNIQYFGAGTRLSVL.

The chain employs TRBV5-1 and TRBJ2-3, with 7 nucleotides matching TRBD2. The CDR3 consists of 15 residues. The trim removed 3 bases at V and 5 bases at J, leaving 9 bases unmatched. Germline-derived CDR1 and CDR2 are SGHRS and YFSETQ. CDR3 protein: CASSSSGTAGDTQYF. Written as DNA, the CDR3 is TGCGCCAGCAGCTCCAGCGGGACCGCGGGAGATACGCAGTATTTT.

This clone was observed once. The chain combines TRBV30 with TRBJ1-2; 9 bases agree with TRBD1. The germline CDR1 and CDR2 sequences are GTSNPN and SVGIG (reference sequence). Germline trimming cut 3 bases from V and 6 bases from J; bases unmatched to any gene: 5. CDR3 size: 13 residues. Here the CDR3 reads CAWRVWTGDGYTF. As DNA, the CDR3 is TGTGCCTGGAGGGTTTGGACAGGGGATGGCTACACCTTC.

V and J are TRBV6-5 and TRBJ1-1; TRBD1 matches at 9 bases. Germline V CDR1 and CDR2: MNHEY, SVGAGI. With 7 bases clipped from V and 1 base from J, the junction kept 7 bases outside the gene matches. This CDR3 has 15 amino acids. CDR3 coding DNA: TGTGCCAGCACTCAAAACAGGGGGCCGAACACTGAAGCTTTCTTT. It specifies CASTQNRGPNTEAFF.

The chain combines TRBV7-9 with TRBJ1-1, with a tentative D call TRBD1 (6 bases). The CDR3 covers 13 residues. The V gene lost 6 bases and the J gene lost 7 bases, with 15 bases spanning the gap. The germline gives CDR1 SEHNR, CDR2 FQNEAQ (reference sequence). The CDR3 DNA sequence: TGTGCCAGCAGTTCCCAGGGGTTCAATGAAGCTTTCTTT. Its translation is CASSSQGFNEAFF.

This clone was found once. The V call is TRBV21-1, the J call TRBJ1-5. TRBV21-1 has pseudogene status. The CDR3 runs 17 residues. The CDR3 sequence is CASSKELGLGPGGPQHF. CDR3 DNA: TGTGCCAGCAGCAAAGAATTGGGATTGGGCCCAGGAGGGCCCCAGCATTTT.

The CDR3 spells CASSSLGSGGSYEQYF. CDR3 bases: TGTGCCAGCAGTTCCCTGGGGAGCGGAGGTTCCTACGAGCAGTACTTC. This rearrangement joins TRBV28 to TRBJ2-7, with TRBD2 as a possible D gene (5 bases). V was pared by 4 bases and J by 1 base, with 17 bases between. Germline-derived CDR1 and CDR2 are MDHEN and SYDVKM. The CDR3 runs to 16 residues.

This chain joins TRBV9 and TRBJ2-7, with a tentative D call TRBD1 (6 bases). The V end lost 4 bases, the J end lost 0 bases, and 14 bases lay between the germline ends. The CDR3 has 15 amino acids. The V gene's germline CDR1 is SGDLS and CDR2 YYNGEE. The CDR3 region is CASSPRQAGSYEQYF. CDR3 in DNA: TGTGCCAGCAGCCCTAGACAGGCCGGCTCCTACGAGCAGTACTTC.

V is TRBV27 and J is TRBJ2-3; D perhaps matches TRBD2 (6 bases). The ends were cut back, 6 bases at V and 11 bases at J, with 12 bases in the middle. CDR3 length: 11 residues. Per germline, CDR1 MNHEY and CDR2 SMNVEV (reference sequence). In DNA form, the CDR3 reads TGTGCCAGCAGCCAAGGGACTCTGCAGTATTTT. Its translation: CASSQGTLQYF.

This clone was picked up one time. J is TRBJ1-4 and V is TRBV30, with TRBD1 matching over 8 bases. The CDR3 contains 14 residues. J was trimmed by 3 bases and V by 3 bases; bases with no gene match: 3. CDR1 is GTSNPN and CDR2 is SVGIG in the germline V gene (reference sequence). The CDR3 protein is CAWRNRGSNEKLFF. For the CDR3, the DNA is TGTGCCTGGAGGAACAGGGGGTCTAATGAAAAACTGTTTTTT.

Points on this clone: One junction end disagrees with the germline gene, perhaps due to a read error. This chain uses TRBV18 with TRBJ2-1; 7 nucleotides agree with TRBD2. The CDR3 sequence is 13 residues long. The germline CDR1 and CDR2 sequences are KGHSH and LQKENI. DNA of the CDR3: TGTGCCAGCTCACCAGCCCTTGGGGGGGAGCCGTTCTTC. This codes for CASSPALGGEPFF. Full variable domain (missing parts from reference TRBV18 and TRBJ2-1): NAGVMQNPRHLVRRRGQEARLRCSPMKGHSHVYWYRQLPEEGLKFMVYLQKENIIDESGMPKERFSAEFPKEGPSILRIQQVVRGDSAAYFCASSPALGGEPFFGPGTRLTVL.

The rearrangement uses TRBV5-6 and TRBJ1-3, with D possibly being TRBD1 (6 bases). The CDR3 loop spans 16 amino acids. Germline V gene data show CDR1 as SGHDT and CDR2 as YYEEEE. Trimming left V 0 bases short and J 0 bases short, with 10 bases between. The CDR3 region is CASSLAAGASGNTIYF. The CDR3 nucleotides read TGTGCCAGCAGCTTGGCGGCAGGGGCCTCTGGAAACACCATATATTTT.

The rearrangement links TRBV4-1 to TRBJ2-1, with 10 bases lining up with TRBD2. Germline V lookup: CDR1 MGHRA, CDR2 YSYEKL. With V trimmed by 3 bases and J by 0 bases, 8 bases remained unmatched. There are 18 residues in the CDR3. CDR3 amino acids: CASSQESGGVSSYNEQFF. Here the CDR3 DNA reads TGCGCCAGCAGCCAGGAAAGCGGGGGGGTAAGCTCCTACAATGAGCAGTTCTTC.

V and J are TRBV2 and TRBJ2-1; maybe TRBD2 (6 bases). This CDR3 has 15 amino acids. Germline loops: CDR1 SNHLY, CDR2 FYNNEI. V was shortened by 7 bases and J by 0 bases, with 13 bases between the two germline ends. The CDR3, as DNA: TGTGCCAGCAACCCGACTAGTGTCTCCTACAATGAGCAGTTCTTC. Translated: CASNPTSVSYNEQFF.

The chain combines TRBV30 with TRBJ1-1, with a weak D call TRBD1 (5 bases). Germline CDR1 is GTSNPN and CDR2 is SVGIG (reference sequence). CDR3 length: 13 amino acids. V lost 3 bases, J lost 4 bases, and 12 bases lay in between. CDR3 DNA: TGTGCCTGGAGCCAGGGCCGAGGCACTGAAGCTTTCTTT. Its protein is CAWSQGRGTEAFF.

The CDR3 is CASSEAGTGFSWETQYF. In DNA, the CDR3 is TGTGCCAGCAGCGAGGCCGGGACAGGGTTTTCCTGGGAGACCCAGTACTTC. This chain connects TRBV9 to TRBJ2-5, with 9 nucleotides matching TRBD1. Germline lookup yields CDR1 SGDLS and CDR2 YYNGEE. With V trimmed by 3 bases and J by 5 bases, 14 bases remained unmatched. This CDR3 comprises 17 residues.

This clone was seen ten or more times. This chain connects TRBV6-1 to TRBJ1-2; D gene ambiguous. The CDR3 loop spans 16 amino acids. From germline, CDR1 is MNHNS and CDR2 SASEGT. V shed 1 base and J shed 8 bases, with 20 bases lying between them. In DNA form, the CDR3 reads TGTGCCAGCAGTGAAGAATCCTTCCTCCCCTATACGGGCTACACCTTC. As protein: CASSEESFLPYTGYTF.

The rearrangement joins TRBV10-3 to TRBJ2-7; 7 bases are a match to TRBD2. V gave up 7 bases and J gave up 0 bases; unmatched junction bases: 6. Looked up from germline, CDR1 is ENHRY and CDR2 is SYGVKD. This CDR3 region has 14 residues. CDR3 in amino acids: CAITVTSASYEQYF. The DNA of the CDR3 is TGTGCCATCACCGTTACTAGCGCCTCCTACGAGCAGTACTTC.

The CDR3 bases are TGTGCCAGCAGTTATGCGGGGGATTCACCCCTCCACTTT. Protein sequence: CASSYAGDSPLHF. The genes are TRBV27 and TRBJ1-6, with TRBD1 as a possible D gene (5 bases). The V end lost 4 bases, the J end lost 8 bases, and 9 bases lay between the germline ends. The CDR3 consists of 13 residues. The germline V gene has CDR1 MNHEY and CDR2 SMNVEV (reference sequence).

This clone appeared a few times. The genes are TRBV13 and TRBJ1-5; D not certain. CDR1 is PRHDT, CDR2 FYEKMQ, per germline (reference sequence). The germline V and J ends were trimmed by 5 bases and 5 bases, with 13 bases remaining between them. This CDR3 region has 14 residues. The CDR3: CASSGRLPDQPQHF. The CDR3 coding sequence is TGTGCCAGCAGCGGCAGGTTACCAGATCAGCCCCAGCATTTT.

This clone has just a few counts. V usage is TRBV12-3 or TRBV12-4 and J usage is TRBJ1-2; 7 bases are shared with TRBD1. Germline trimming cut 7 bases from V and 8 bases from J; bases unmatched to any gene: 10. This CDR3 comprises 13 residues. The CDR3 is CASNRQGSRGYTF. CDR3 sequence (DNA): TGTGCCAGCAACCGACAGGGAAGCCGCGGCTACACCTTC.

The chain links TRBV18 to TRBJ2-3; perhaps TRBD1 as D (7 bases). Trimming cost V 3 bases and J 0 bases, with 16 bases left between them. This CDR3 comprises 17 residues. Germline CDR1 is KGHSH and CDR2 is LQKENI. Here the CDR3 reads CASSPFSRGASTDTQYF. As DNA, the CDR3 is TGTGCCAGCTCACCGTTTTCCAGGGGGGCTAGCACAGATACGCAGTATTTT.

Only a few counts were recorded for this clone. The chain is built from TRBV27 and TRBJ1-5, with 8 bases fitting TRBD1. The ends lost 7 bases at V and 0 bases at J; junction bases unmatched: 11. Germline CDR1 reads MNHEY; CDR2 reads SMNVEV (reference sequence). The CDR3 totals 17 residues. In DNA form, the CDR3 reads TGTGCCAGCACCTTCGCAGGGGGCCCATATAGCAATCAGCCCCAGCATTTT. This translates into CASTFAGGPYSNQPQHF.

The chain links TRBV28 to TRBJ2-6, with D perhaps matching TRBD1 (5 bases). The CDR3 has 17 amino acids. The V gene's germline CDR1 is MDHEN and CDR2 SYDVKM. Trimming cost V 0 bases and J 2 bases, with 11 bases left between them. CDR3 sequence reads: CASSLWSPGPGANVLTF. CDR3 coding DNA: TGTGCCAGCAGTTTATGGTCCCCAGGGCCTGGGGCCAACGTCCTGACTTTC.

The V call is TRBV5-1, the J call TRBJ1-1, with 7 positions matching TRBD1. From germline, CDR1 is SGHRS and CDR2 YFSETQ. The junction had 1 base not matched to a gene; V was cut back by 1 base and J by 1 base. The CDR3 is 14 residues long. Written as DNA, the CDR3 is TGCGCCAGCAGCTTGAACAGGGGGAACACTGAAGCTTTCTTT. Its protein is CASSLNRGNTEAFF.

This chain connects TRBV19 to TRBJ2-3, with TRBD1 matching 7 bases. CDR1 and CDR2 (germline): LNHDA, SQIVND (reference sequence). This CDR3 has 16 residues. With V trimmed by 5 bases and J by 3 bases, 11 bases remained unmatched. The CDR3, as DNA: TGTGCCAGTAGTGTGACAGGGATAGGACCGACAGATACGCAGTATTTT. The encoded protein is CASSVTGIGPTDTQYF.

The CDR3 DNA sequence: TGCGCCAGCAGCTTGGACAGGGGTTACACTGAAGCTTTCTTT. Amino acids: CASSLDRGYTEAFF. The V and J genes are TRBV5-1 and TRBJ1-1, with 7 nucleotides matching TRBD1. The junction had 2 bases not matched to a gene; V was cut back by 0 bases and J by 3 bases. Germline V gene data show CDR1 as SGHRS and CDR2 as YFSETQ. The CDR3 has 14 residues.

The rearrangement uses TRBV5-6 and TRBJ1-5; 7 positions agree with TRBD1. J lost 7 bases, V lost 1 base, and 5 bases had no gene match. The CDR3 spans 14 residues. CDR1 and CDR2 from the germline V gene are SGHDT and YYEEEE. This CDR3 is CASSLTQGGQPQHF. The CDR3 region has the DNA TGTGCCAGCAGCTTGACCCAGGGGGGACAGCCCCAGCATTTT.

This sequence joins TRBV6-6 and TRBJ2-7; D is uncertain. Germline CDR1 MNHNY, CDR2 SVGAGI (reference sequence). V was cut by 2 bases and J by 0 bases, with 8 bases left in between. This CDR3 is built from 14 residues. DNA for the CDR3: TGTGCCAGCAGTTACGATGGAGACTCCTACGAGCAGTACTTC. Amino acids: CASSYDGDSYEQYF.